The 18 T cell receptor beta chains presented below share a single source sample, sequenced in a study of shared clonotypes between healthy human individuals. Clones were read by immunoSEQ multiplex PCR, and TCRdb kept only the in-frame ones, dropping some. Seen here are about 750,000 clones, over 90% observed once, and the top ten hold 24%. Cells designated naive CD8 were CD45RO-negative and were positively selected for CCR7, with terminally differentiated effector memory CD45RA+ cells excluded. Sequencing was performed on naive CD8+ T cells sorted from blood. The origin of the receptors is a man aged 30-40 years in good health.

With regard to this clone: This CDR3 is also generated by other DNA sequences in the sample. This chain connects TRBV7-9 to TRBJ2-1; no reliable D call. V dropped 1 base and J dropped 8 bases, with 0 bases sitting between them. This CDR3 spans 10 amino acids. The V gene's germline CDR1 is SEHNR and CDR2 FQNEAQ (reference sequence). CDR3 residues: CASSLDEQFF. The CDR3 region has the DNA TGTGCCAGCAGCTTAGATGAGCAGTTCTTC.

This sequence joins TRBV7-2 and TRBJ2-3; TRBD1 matches 9 bases. The CDR3 has 15 residues. Per the germline V gene, CDR1 is SGHTA and CDR2 is FQGNSA. With V trimmed by 4 bases and J by 3 bases, 5 bases remained unmatched. The CDR3 is CASSWTGVWTDTQYF. The CDR3 DNA follows: TGTGCCAGCAGCTGGACAGGGGTTTGGACAGATACGCAGTATTTT.

This rearrangement joins TRBV6-5 to TRBJ1-2; tentatively, D is TRBD1 (6 bases). V shed 4 bases and J shed 0 bases, with 12 bases lying between them. CDR3 size: 15 residues. The germline gives CDR1 MNHEY, CDR2 SVGAGI. CDR3 region: CASSLTGATNYGYTF. CDR3 nucleotide sequence: TGTGCCAGCAGTTTGACAGGAGCAACTAACTATGGCTACACCTTC.

The gene calls are TRBV28 and TRBJ2-3; tentatively, D is TRBD1 (5 bases). The CDR3 consists of 12 residues. V was trimmed by 5 bases and J by 6 bases, leaving 9 bases between them. Germline CDR1 reads MDHEN; CDR2 reads SYDVKM. CDR3 sequence reads: CASSEGADTQYF. CDR3 sequence (DNA): TGTGCCAGCAGTGAAGGGGCGGATACGCAGTATTTT.

The chain links TRBV6-5 to TRBJ2-5; D gene uncertain. Trimming took off 0 bases at V and 1 base at J, with 9 bases between the two ends. Germline CDR1 reads MNHEY; CDR2 reads SVGAGI. The CDR3 spans 15 residues. CDR3 loop: CASSYSQGRQETQYF. CDR3 bases: TGTGCCAGCAGTTACTCGCAAGGGCGCCAAGAGACCCAGTACTTC.

This chain joins TRBV28 and TRBJ2-4, with 10 bases matching TRBD1. Germline V lookup: CDR1 MDHEN, CDR2 SYDVKM. There are 15 residues in the CDR3. V shed 2 bases, J shed 8 bases, and the junction held 6 bases outside the gene matches. The DNA of the CDR3 is TGTGCCAGCAGTTTAGGGACAGGGGCTGGGGACATTCAGTACTTC. This codes for CASSLGTGAGDIQYF.

In this sample, this clone turned up once. The J gene is TRBJ2-1, the V gene TRBV28; D gene ambiguous. The CDR3 is 13 residues long. V was cut by 5 bases and J by 8 bases, with 13 bases left in between. The germline V gene has CDR1 MDHEN and CDR2 SYDVKM. The CDR3 DNA is TGTGCCAGCAGTCGGGTACCTCCAGATGAGCAGTTCTTC. Its protein is CASSRVPPDEQFF.

The chain carries TRBV14 and TRBJ2-5; D might be TRBD2 (6 bases). There are 15 residues in the CDR3. V gave up 6 bases and J gave up 4 bases, with 18 bases separating them. Germline V gene lookup returns CDR1 SGHDN and CDR2 FVKESK. The DNA for the CDR3 is TGTGCCAGCAGTCGGGGCGGGATGGCCGGAGAGACCCAGTACTTC. It codes for CASSRGGMAGETQYF. The full variable domain, rest sourced from reference TRBV14 and TRBJ2-5, is EAGVTQFPSHSVIEKGQTVTLRCDPISGHDNLYWYRRVMGKEIKFLLHFVKESKQDESGMPNNRFLAERTGGTYSTLKVQPAELEDSGVYFCASSRGGMAGETQYFGPGTRLLVL.

The chain couples TRBV6-5 to TRBJ2-7; tentative D call: TRBD2 (5 bases). From germline, CDR1 is MNHEY and CDR2 SVGAGI. V lost 0 bases and J lost 0, with 9 bases in between. CDR3 length: 15 residues. CDR3: CASSYSREYSYEQYF. CDR3 nucleotides: TGTGCCAGCAGTTACTCGAGGGAGTACTCCTACGAGCAGTACTTC.

A note on this clone: Other DNA sequences in this specimen translate into the identical CDR3. The J gene is TRBJ2-7, the V gene TRBV11-2; TRBD2 is a possible D gene (6 bases). This CDR3 region has 14 residues. The germline V and J ends were trimmed by 3 bases and 2 bases, with 11 bases remaining between them. CDR1 is SGHAT, CDR2 FQNNGV, per germline. CDR3 DNA: TGTGCCAGCAGCTTTGGGACTGAAGCCTACGAGCAGTACTTC. It encodes CASSFGTEAYEQYF.

The genes are TRBV5-1 and TRBJ1-1; unclear D gene. The CDR3 length is 15 residues. Trimming shortened V by 2 bases and J by 0 bases, and 11 bases separated the two germline ends. The V gene's germline CDR1 is SGHRS and CDR2 YFSETQ. The CDR3 region is CASSFKPSLNTEAFF. CDR3 nucleotides: TGCGCCAGCAGCTTTAAACCTTCTCTGAACACTGAAGCTTTCTTT.

The V and J genes are TRBV28 and TRBJ2-2; D is possibly TRBD1 or TRBD2 (5 bases each). CDR1 is MDHEN and CDR2 is SYDVKM in the germline V gene. Trimming removed 7 bases at V and 3 bases at J, with 27 bases between. There are 19 residues in the CDR3. CDR3 sequence (DNA): TGTGCCAGCAACACTCCCCGGGGCCCGCCGAGTAAGGACACCGGGGAGCTGTTTTTT. It is translated as CASNTPRGPPSKDTGELFF.

J is TRBJ2-5 and V is TRBV9; 7 bases align to TRBD1. Per the germline V gene, CDR1 is SGDLS and CDR2 is YYNGEE. This CDR3 has 13 amino acids. V lost 3 bases and J lost 5; bases outside the gene matches: 4. CDR3 residues: CASSEGGGETQYF. The CDR3 DNA sequence: TGTGCCAGCAGCGAAGGGGGCGGGGAGACCCAGTACTTC.

The genes are TRBV28 and TRBJ2-7; a possible D gene is TRBD2 (5 bases). The V end lost 4 bases, the J end lost 2 bases, and 18 bases lay between the germline ends. The CDR3 contains 16 residues. Looked up from germline, CDR1 is MDHEN and CDR2 is SYDVKM. CDR3 sequence: CASSSLASTRAYEQYF. In nucleotides, the CDR3 is TGTGCCAGCAGTTCCCTAGCCTCAACTAGGGCCTACGAGCAGTACTTC.

The J gene is TRBJ2-7, the V gene TRBV4-1; D is possibly TRBD1 or TRBD2 (5 bases each). The germline gives CDR1 MGHRA, CDR2 YSYEKL. CDR3 length equals 15 residues. V lost 0 bases, J lost 2 bases, and 11 bases lay in between. The CDR3 DNA reads as TGCGCCAGCAGCCAAGAAGTGGGACCGGCCTACGAGCAGTACTTC. Residues: CASSQEVGPAYEQYF.

The chain couples TRBV29-1 to TRBJ1-3; no definite D call. With 4 bases removed from V and 16 bases from J, the gap between germline ends came to 17 bases. Germline V gene lookup returns CDR1 SQVTM and CDR2 ANQGSEA. The CDR3 extends over 11 amino acids. CDR3 residues: CSVVQDLSAYF. CDR3 DNA: TGCAGCGTTGTCCAGGACTTAAGTGCGTATTTT.

This clone was recorded once. The CDR3 DNA reads as TGTGCCAGCAGCTTAGGGGACAGAATTCAAGAGACCCAGTACTTC. Amino acid sequence: CASSLGDRIQETQYF. The V gene is TRBV7-6, the J gene TRBJ2-5; 7 positions agree with TRBD1. The V gene end was trimmed by 1 base and the J gene end by 2 bases; junction bases not matched to a gene: 4. This CDR3 is 15 amino acids long. The germline V gene has CDR1 SGHVS and CDR2 FNYEAQ.

The chain links TRBV29-1 to TRBJ2-1; 8 nucleotides align to TRBD2. V was clipped by 0 bases and J by 5 bases; unmatched bases: 6. The CDR3 has 15 amino acids. Germline CDR1 SQVTM, CDR2 ANQGSEA. The DNA for the CDR3 is TGCAGCGTTGAAGATTGGAGGGGACTAGACAATGAGCAGTTCTTC. This encodes CSVEDWRGLDNEQFF.